Following are 11 T cell receptor beta chains from one sample sequenced in a study of blood T cell repertoires in COVID-19 (dated by TCRdb to about 2020). The receptor library was made with the immunoSEQ multiplex PCR assay. Imported from immuneACCESS, the table was reduced by TCRdb to in-frame sequences with V and J called. These copies leave out some clones; in studies compared against another copy, an unresolved V gene accounts for under half, and the cause of the remainder is not known. The table for this sample lists roughly 100,000 clones; less than 90% of them were counted only once. The top ten hold about 1.8% of the sample. The sequenced sample consisted of peripheral blood. All receptors derive from a man at least 80 years old with acute or convalescent COVID-19.

This clone was recorded once. This chain joins TRBV6-1 and TRBJ2-2; no clear D. The CDR3 extends over 13 amino acids. Germline values: CDR1 MNHNS, CDR2 SASEGT. Between the trimmed V and J ends, which lost 3 bases and 4 bases, there was a span of 6 bases. CDR3 amino acids: CASSEWATGELFF. CDR3 sequence (DNA): TGTGCCAGCAGTGAGTGGGCCACCGGGGAGCTGTTTTTT.

V is TRBV7-3 and J is TRBJ2-2; 7 nucleotides match TRBD2. This CDR3 comprises 15 residues. Germline CDR1 reads SGHTA; CDR2 reads FQGTGA. V was clipped by 4 bases and J by 1 base; unmatched bases: 3. CDR3 sequence reads: CASSSLAQNTGELFF. The CDR3 DNA follows: TGTGCCAGCAGCTCACTAGCGCAGAACACCGGGGAGCTGTTTTTT.

The V call is TRBV9, the J call TRBJ2-1; D is undetermined. Germline assignment: CDR1 SGDLS and CDR2 YYNGEE. Trimming removed 0 bases at V and 7 bases at J, with 8 bases between. The CDR3 is made up of 13 amino acids. CDR3 nucleotide sequence: TGTGCCAGCAGCGTAGAACCCGGGAATGAGCAGTTCTTC. Translated: CASSVEPGNEQFF.

The rearrangement links TRBV6-1 to TRBJ2-1; 13 nucleotides agree with TRBD2. CDR3 size: 16 residues. V shed 4 bases and J 4 bases; nucleotides not matched to a gene: 4. CDR1 and CDR2 from the germline V gene are MNHNS and SASEGT. Here the CDR3 reads CASSGLGLAGYNEQFF. CDR3 nucleotides: TGTGCCAGCAGTGGCTTGGGACTAGCGGGGTACAATGAGCAGTTCTTC.

The chain recombines TRBV28 with TRBJ2-1, with D possibly TRBD2 on 5 matching bases. Germline V gives CDR1 MDHEN, CDR2 SYDVKM. V was pared by 2 bases and J by 10 bases, with 12 bases between. The CDR3 consists of 13 residues. The CDR3 reads CASSLSGEREQFF. CDR3 in DNA: TGTGCCAGCAGTTTAAGTGGGGAGAGGGAGCAGTTCTTC.

The chain carries TRBV12-3 or TRBV12-4 and TRBJ2-5; maybe TRBD2 (6 bases). The CDR3 extends over 13 amino acids. Trimming stripped 8 bases from V and 7 bases from J, with 17 bases between. CDR3: CASGDFPLGTQYF. CDR3 nucleotide sequence: TGTGCCAGCGGGGACTTCCCCTTGGGGACCCAGTACTTC.

A single count supports this clone. The chain is built from TRBV6-5 and TRBJ1-2, with D possibly matching TRBD1 (6 bases). Trimming stripped 11 bases from V and 4 bases from J, with 17 bases between. CDR3 length equals 13 residues. Germline-derived CDR1 and CDR2 are MNHEY and SVGAGI. The CDR3 is CAVTRGGGYGYTF. CDR3 nucleotide sequence: TGTGCCGTAACCCGGGGGGGCGGCTATGGCTACACCTTC.

CDR3 in DNA: TGTGCCAGCAGTGCCGAGACAGCAGACACCGGGGAGCTGTTTTTT. As protein: CASSAETADTGELFF. The chain recombines TRBV2 with TRBJ2-2; possibly TRBD1 for D (5 bases). This CDR3 has 15 residues. V was trimmed by 4 bases and J by 3 bases, leaving 12 bases between them. Germline assignment: CDR1 SNHLY and CDR2 FYNNEI.

In DNA form, the CDR3 reads TGCGCCAGCAGCTGGGACTGGGAAGGATCCTACAATGAGCAGTTCTTC. As protein: CASSWDWEGSYNEQFF. The chain links TRBV5-1 to TRBJ2-1, with a tentative D call TRBD2 (6 bases). Trimming left V 3 bases short and J 1 base short, with 14 bases between. This CDR3 has 16 residues. Germline V gene data show CDR1 as SGHRS and CDR2 as YFSETQ.

In its sample, this clone was seen once. The chain links TRBV5-4 to TRBJ2-7; TRBD2 is a possible D gene (6 bases). This CDR3 spans 15 amino acids. V was shortened by 2 bases and J by 5 bases, with 17 bases between the two germline ends. Germline V gives CDR1 SGHNT, CDR2 YYREEE (reference sequence). DNA for the CDR3: TGTGCCAGCAGCTTCTCAACGGGGGTGTGGAACGAGCAGTACTTC. Translation: CASSFSTGVWNEQYF.

V gene TRBV11-1 combines with J gene TRBJ1-1; D gene unclear. Trimming cost V 2 bases and J 1 base, with 14 bases left between them. The germline gives CDR1 SGHAT, CDR2 FQDESV (reference sequence). This CDR3 is built from 16 residues. The CDR3 region has the DNA TGTGCCAGCAGCTTATGGGCAACGGCCGGGAACACTGAAGCTTTCTTT. Residues: CASSLWATAGNTEAFF.